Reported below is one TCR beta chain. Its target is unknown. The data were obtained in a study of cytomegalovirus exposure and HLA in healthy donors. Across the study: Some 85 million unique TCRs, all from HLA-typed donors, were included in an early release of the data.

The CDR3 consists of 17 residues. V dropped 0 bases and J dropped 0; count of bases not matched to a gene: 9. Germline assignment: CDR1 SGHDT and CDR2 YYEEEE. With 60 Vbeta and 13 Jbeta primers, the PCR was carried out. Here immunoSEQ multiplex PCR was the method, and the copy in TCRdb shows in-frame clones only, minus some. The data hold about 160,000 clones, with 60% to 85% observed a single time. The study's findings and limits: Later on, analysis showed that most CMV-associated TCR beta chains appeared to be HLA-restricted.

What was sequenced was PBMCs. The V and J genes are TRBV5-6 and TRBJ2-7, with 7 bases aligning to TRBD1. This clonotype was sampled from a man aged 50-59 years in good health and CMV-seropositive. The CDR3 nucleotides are TGTGCCAGCAGCTTGGGTCGACAGGGCCTTCTCTCCTACGAGCAGTACTTC. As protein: CASSLGRQGLLSYEQYF.